These 31 T cell receptor beta chains originate from one sample sequenced in a study of regulatory T cells in long-lasting Graves disease. As for time point: newly diagnosed GD, antithyroid drugs for less than 3 months. The authors made the TCR library using RNA they extracted from PBMCs. HTBI primers from iRepertoire and Arm-PCR of CDR3 regions yielded the TCR beta libraries. MiXCR, run by TCRdb on the multiplex PCR reads, gives a single entry per CDR3 protein. The sample has approximately 400,000 distinct CDR3 sequences; around a sixth are singletons. The source material was peripheral blood mononuclear cells (PBMCs), sampled at new diagnosis, from a patient treated with antithyroid drugs. Receptor source: a female donor with Graves disease.

The J gene is TRBJ1-6, the V gene TRBV7-9; D unclear. The ends were cut back, 5 bases at V and 2 bases at J, with 13 bases in the middle. Germline V gene sequence: CDR1 SEHNR, CDR2 FQNEAQ (reference sequence). CDR3 size: 16 residues. CDR3 DNA: TGTGCCAGCAGCCCACGAGAAGGAACCTATAATTCACCCCTCCACTTT. Protein sequence: CASSPREGTYNSPLHF.

At least ten counts were recorded for this clonotype. The V gene is TRBV4-1, the J gene TRBJ2-1, with 8 bases fitting TRBD1. The V segment lost 0 bases and the J segment 12 bases; nucleotides outside the gene matches: 13. Germline V gene data show CDR1 as MGHRA and CDR2 as YSYEKL. CDR3 length: 16 amino acids. CDR3 nucleotide sequence: TGCGCCAGCAGCCAAGAGGTGGATCAGGGGGCCTCACGGCAGTTCTTC. This translates into CASSQEVDQGASRQFF.

This clonotype was recorded at least ten times. The chain employs TRBV6-8 and TRBJ2-3; 8 bases match TRBD2. The J segment lost 0 bases and the V segment lost 6 bases, leaving 5 bases of the junction unmatched. Germline V gene sequence: CDR1 MNHGY, CDR2 SAAAGT. The CDR3 is 15 residues long. The CDR3 DNA follows: TGTGCCAGCAGATCAACTAGCGGTAGCACAGATACGCAGTATTTT. Protein: CASRSTSGSTDTQYF.

This clonotype was seen repeatedly, ten times or more. The genes are TRBV5-1 and TRBJ1-2; D unresolved. The germline gives CDR1 SGHRS, CDR2 YFSETQ. The CDR3 is made up of 13 amino acids. V dropped 0 bases and J dropped 12 bases, with 15 bases sitting between them. DNA for the CDR3: TGCGCCAGCAGCTTGGAGCCTTCCGACAAAGACACCTTC. Its protein is CASSLEPSDKDTF.

In its sample, this clonotype was seen many times. The genes are TRBV20-1 and TRBJ1-2; D is undetermined. Germline loops: CDR1 DFQATT, CDR2 SNEGSKA (reference sequence). The ends were cut back, 7 bases at V and 0 bases at J, with 12 bases in the middle. CDR3 length: 13 residues. CDR3 protein: CSVKALSNYGYTF. CDR3 nucleotides: TGCAGTGTTAAAGCTTTATCTAACTATGGCTACACCTTC.

This clonotype was seen many times. The rearrangement uses TRBV5-1 and TRBJ1-1, with D maybe TRBD1 (6 bases). Trimming removed 4 bases from V and 0 bases from J, with 16 bases in between. The CDR3 runs to 16 residues. Germline CDR1 is SGHRS and CDR2 is YFSETQ. The CDR3 region has the DNA TGCGCCAGCAGCCCGTCATTCACAGGGCTGAACACTGAAGCTTTCTTT. This gives the protein CASSPSFTGLNTEAFF. Full variable domain (missing parts from reference TRBV5-1 and TRBJ1-1): KAGVTQTPRYLIKTRGQQVTLSCSPISGHRSVSWYQQTPGQGLQFLFEYFSETQRNKGNFPGRFSGRQFSNSRSEMNVSTLELGDSALYLCASSPSFTGLNTEAFFGQGTRLTVV.

This clonotype was detected only a few times. J is TRBJ2-7 and V is TRBV18, with 9 positions matching TRBD1. CDR3 length: 15 residues. Germline V gene lookup returns CDR1 KGHSH and CDR2 LQKENI. V gave up 0 bases and J gave up 4 bases; unmatched junction bases: 4. CDR3 sequence (DNA): TGTGCCAGCTCACCACCGGGGACAGGGAATTACGAGCAGTACTTC. Its protein is CASSPPGTGNYEQYF.

About this clonotype: The junction departs from the called germline gene at one end, perhaps through a read error. This rearrangement joins TRBV28 to TRBJ2-7; D call uncertain. CDR1 is MDHEN, CDR2 SYDVKM, per germline. The CDR3 contains 12 residues. The CDR3, as DNA: TGTGCCAGCAGTGAGATCAGGCGGCCGACCCACTTC. Translated: CASSEIRRPTHF.

The chain joins TRBV7-2 to TRBJ1-4; 11 bases map to TRBD1. V shed 5 bases and J 8 bases; nucleotides not matched to a gene: 4. The germline CDR1 and CDR2 sequences are SGHTA and FQGNSA. The CDR3 has 14 residues. As DNA, the CDR3 is TGTGCCAGCAGCATGGGGACAGGGGGAGAAAAACTGTTTTTT. Amino acids: CASSMGTGGEKLFF. The full variable domain, in which reference TRBV7-2 and TRBJ1-4 provide the parts outside the CDR3, is GAGVSQSPSNKVTEKGKDVELRCDPISGHTALYWYRQSLGQGLEFLIYFQGNSAPDKSGLPSDRFSAERTGGSVSTLTIQRTQQEDSAVYLCASSMGTGGEKLFFGSGTQLSVL.

This clonotype was counted at least ten times. The chain's CDR3 is CASSVVSGAEAFF. DNA of the CDR3: TGTGCCAGCAGCGTAGTGTCGGGGGCTGAAGCTTTCTTT. J is TRBJ1-1 and V is TRBV9, with D possibly being TRBD1 (5 bases). V gave up 0 bases and J gave up 6 bases, with 9 bases separating them. CDR3 length: 13 residues. The germline gives CDR1 SGDLS, CDR2 YYNGEE.

This clonotype appeared a few times. The chain has TRBV6-2 or TRBV6-3 and TRBJ2-1, with 8 bases that match TRBD2. Germline CDR1 MNHEY, CDR2 SVGEGT. CDR3 length equals 15 residues. V shed 0 bases and J 8 bases; nucleotides not matched to a gene: 6. The CDR3 reads CASSYSAGGLDEQFF. The CDR3 DNA is TGTGCCAGCAGTTACTCTGCGGGAGGATTGGATGAGCAGTTCTTC.

This clonotype appeared many times. The chain carries TRBV30 and TRBJ1-4; D is unresolved. Germline V gene lookup returns CDR1 GTSNPN and CDR2 SVGIG (reference sequence). Trimming shortened V by 4 bases and J by 7 bases, and 7 bases separated the two germline ends. The CDR3 is 11 residues long. The CDR3 spells CAWKSGEKLFF. CDR3 DNA: TGTGCCTGGAAGTCCGGTGAAAAACTGTTTTTT.

This clonotype was seen a few times. CDR3 region: CASSLTRERLADTQYF. The DNA for the CDR3 is TGTGCCAGCAGCTTAACGCGGGAGAGGTTGGCAGATACGCAGTATTTT. The genes are TRBV7-3 and TRBJ2-3, with TRBD2 matching over 7 bases. CDR3 length: 16 residues. The germline V gene encodes CDR1 SGHTA and CDR2 FQGTGA. J was trimmed by 4 bases and V by 0 bases; bases with no gene match: 7.

This clonotype was picked up many times. The V call is TRBV10-3, the J call TRBJ1-2, with 9 bases matching TRBD1. V lost 0 bases and J lost 7; bases outside the gene matches: 9. Germline V lookup: CDR1 ENHRY, CDR2 SYGVKD. The CDR3 covers 16 residues. CDR3 region: CAISESTGTGLAGYTF. DNA of the CDR3: TGTGCCATCAGTGAGTCGACCGGGACAGGGCTTGCTGGCTACACCTTC.

In this sample, this clonotype turned up once. A single base is all that separates this from a far larger clone, so a read error is likely. The rearrangement uses TRBV6-2 or TRBV6-3 and TRBJ2-7, with D uncertain. CDR1 is MNHEY and CDR2 is SVGEGT in the germline V gene. The CDR3 loop spans 13 amino acids. Deletions cut 5 bases from V and 1 base from J, with 9 bases between. The DNA for the CDR3 is TGTGCCAGCAGTCGGACGCGATCCTACGAGCAGTACGTC. Protein: CASSRTRSYEQYV.

The rearrangement links TRBV9 to TRBJ2-7; possibly TRBD1 for D (5 bases). CDR1 and CDR2 (germline): SGDLS, YYNGEE. The CDR3 is 15 residues long. The V end was cut by 0 bases, the J end by 3 bases, with 13 bases between. The CDR3 here is CASSVDLGADYEQYF. CDR3 nucleotide sequence: TGTGCCAGCAGCGTAGATTTAGGGGCAGACTACGAGCAGTACTTC.

The table lists this clonotype with many counts. This chain joins TRBV6-2 or TRBV6-3 and TRBJ1-5, with 7 bases fitting TRBD1. In germline, CDR1 is MNHEY, CDR2 SVGEGT. The CDR3 loop spans 15 amino acids. The V segment lost 2 bases and the J segment 6 bases; nucleotides outside the gene matches: 7. CDR3 protein: CASSYGGTVSQPQHF. CDR3 in DNA: TGTGCCAGCAGTTACGGAGGGACAGTCAGTCAGCCCCAGCATTTT.

This clonotype was recorded at least ten times. The chain is built from TRBV6-2 or TRBV6-3 and TRBJ2-2; 9 positions agree with TRBD2. This CDR3 contains 17 residues. Trimming at V came to 2 bases and at J to 5 bases, leaving 9 bases not matched to a gene. CDR1 and CDR2 from the germline V gene are MNHEY and SVGEGT. In nucleotides, the CDR3 is TGTGCCAGCAGTTACGGATTAGCGGGAGCGGTGACCGGGGAGCTGTTTTTT. It translates to CASSYGLAGAVTGELFF.

This clonotype was seen a handful of times. This chain uses TRBV18 with TRBJ2-5; no firm D call. Trimming shortened V by 3 bases and J by 3 bases, and 8 bases separated the two germline ends. The CDR3 runs 13 residues. Germline V gene data show CDR1 as KGHSH and CDR2 as LQKENI. The CDR3 sequence: CASSPSKEETQYF. CDR3 nucleotides: TGTGCCAGCTCACCCTCTAAGGAAGAGACCCAGTACTTC.

This clonotype has just a few counts. The chain recombines TRBV7-3 with TRBJ2-1, with 7 bases aligning to TRBD2. The V and J ends lost 7 bases and 4 bases, in that order; junction bases with no gene match: 19. The CDR3 is made up of 18 amino acids. Germline V gene data show CDR1 as SGHTA and CDR2 as FQGTGA. DNA of the CDR3: TGTGCCAGCATACCCAAACCCCCTCGCGGGGGTGATTACAATGAGCAGTTCTTC. It specifies CASIPKPPRGGDYNEQFF.

At least ten counts were recorded for this clonotype. This rearrangement joins TRBV6-1 to TRBJ1-2; D perhaps matches TRBD1 (6 bases). The CDR3 sequence is 14 residues long. From germline, CDR1 is MNHNS and CDR2 SASEGT. V gave up 7 bases and J gave up 8 bases, with 20 bases separating them. In DNA, the CDR3 is TGTGCCAGCACCCAATCAGGGGACTACCGGGGCTACACCTTC. Translation: CASTQSGDYRGYTF.

This clonotype occurred a few times. The V call is TRBV12-3 or TRBV12-4, the J call TRBJ2-1, with 9 nucleotides matching TRBD2. CDR3 size: 16 residues. V dropped 6 bases and J dropped 5; count of bases not matched to a gene: 11. The CDR3 bases are TGTGCCAGCAGGGAGGCCCTAGCGGGAATCCACAATGAGCAGTTCTTC. Residues: CASREALAGIHNEQFF.

As concerns this clonotype: Germline is not matched at one junction end, which may reflect a read error. V and J are TRBV5-1 and TRBJ2-3; 9 bases match TRBD2. The V gene's germline CDR1 is SGHRS and CDR2 YFSETQ. This CDR3 has 15 amino acids. CDR3 bases: TGCGCCACCAGCTTCCGGACTAGCGGCACAGATACGCAGTATTTT. As protein: CATSFRTSGTDTQYF. The variable domain in full, completed from reference TRBV5-1 and TRBJ2-3, reads KAGVTQTPRYLIKTRGQQVTLSCSPISGHRSVSWYQQTPGQGLQFLFEYFSETQRNKGNFPGRFSGRQFSNSRSEMNVSTLELGDSALYLCATSFRTSGTDTQYFGPGTRLTVL.

In the case of this clonotype: It may be a read error: a sequence one base away is much more abundant. The chain carries TRBV5-6 and TRBJ2-3; possibly TRBD2 for D (5 bases). The CDR3 length is 16 residues. Trimming removed 2 bases at V and 2 bases at J, with 15 bases between. CDR1 is SGHDT and CDR2 is YYEEEE in the germline V gene. The CDR3 DNA follows: TGTGCCAGCAGCTTCGGGGAAGACAAAATCACAGATACGCAGTATTTT. It yields the protein CASSFGEDKITDTQYF. The full variable domain, completed using reference TRBV5-6 and TRBJ2-3, is DAGVTQSPTHLIKTRGQQVTLRCSPKSGHDTVSWYQQALGQGPQFIFQYYEEEERQRGNFPDRFSGHQFPNYSSELNVNALLLGDSALYLCASSFGEDKITDTQYFGPGTRLTVL.

This clonotype was found many times. The CDR3 nucleotides are TGTGCCAGCAGTGAATCAGGGATCACTGAAGCTTTCTTT. Translating gives CASSESGITEAFF. V usage is TRBV2 and J usage is TRBJ1-1, with a weak D call TRBD1 (5 bases). V lost 2 bases to trimming and J lost 4 bases, with 8 bases between them. This CDR3 is built from 13 residues. Germline V CDR1 and CDR2: SNHLY, FYNNEI.

This clonotype was recorded at least ten times. This chain uses TRBV24-1 with TRBJ2-3; D assignment may be TRBD1 or TRBD2 (5 bases each). V was trimmed by 9 bases and J by 2 bases, leaving 11 bases between them. The CDR3 length is 13 residues. Per the germline V gene, CDR1 is KGHDR and CDR2 is SFDVKD. For the CDR3, the DNA is TGTGCCACCCGGGGACCCTCCACAGATACGCAGTATTTT. This codes for CATRGPSTDTQYF.

This clonotype was recorded a few times. This rearrangement joins TRBV6-5 to TRBJ2-4; D may correspond to TRBD1 or TRBD2 (5 bases each). CDR1 is MNHEY and CDR2 is SVGAGI in the germline V gene. The CDR3 consists of 17 residues. The ends were cut back, 4 bases at V and 0 bases at J, with 16 bases in the middle. This chain's CDR3 is CASSSGTSKGAKNIQYF. CDR3 in DNA: TGTGCCAGCAGTTCGGGGACCTCAAAGGGAGCCAAAAACATTCAGTACTTC.

This chain joins TRBV6-5 and TRBJ2-5; weak D call: TRBD1 (5 bases). The V and J ends lost 7 bases and 4 bases respectively, with 16 bases between them. CDR1 is MNHEY and CDR2 is SVGAGI in the germline V gene. This CDR3 spans 14 amino acids. The CDR3 here is CASTYSTGRETQYF. In nucleotides, the CDR3 is TGTGCCAGCACCTACTCCACAGGACGAGAGACCCAGTACTTC.

With respect to this clonotype: This may come from a read error, since a much larger clone is one base off. The chain joins TRBV6-1 to TRBJ2-7, with D perhaps assigned TRBD1 or TRBD2 (5 bases each). Germline CDR1 MNHNS, CDR2 SASEGT. The CDR3 loop spans 13 amino acids. Trimming stripped 6 bases from V and 6 bases from J, with 15 bases between. In DNA form, the CDR3 reads TGTGCCAGCAGCTCCGGGGCTCCCTGCGAGCAGTACTTC. Amino acids: CASSSGAPCEQYF.

This clonotype was found a few times. The chain is built from TRBV9 and TRBJ1-5, with unresolved D. This CDR3 has 15 amino acids. Germline values: CDR1 SGDLS, CDR2 YYNGEE. Trimming shortened V by 0 bases and J by 0 bases, and 7 bases separated the two germline ends. The CDR3 nucleotides are TGTGCCAGCAGCGTAGGAGGGTTTAGCAATCAGCCCCAGCATTTT. It codes for CASSVGGFSNQPQHF.

This clonotype was seen many times. The rearrangement uses TRBV6-1 and TRBJ1-2; 9 bases align to TRBD1. In germline, CDR1 is MNHNS, CDR2 SASEGT. The CDR3 runs to 15 residues. V gave up 3 bases and J gave up 5 bases; unmatched junction bases: 7. As DNA, the CDR3 is TGTGCCAGCAGTGATTATGGGACAGGGACTTATGGCTACACCTTC. This gives the protein CASSDYGTGTYGYTF.